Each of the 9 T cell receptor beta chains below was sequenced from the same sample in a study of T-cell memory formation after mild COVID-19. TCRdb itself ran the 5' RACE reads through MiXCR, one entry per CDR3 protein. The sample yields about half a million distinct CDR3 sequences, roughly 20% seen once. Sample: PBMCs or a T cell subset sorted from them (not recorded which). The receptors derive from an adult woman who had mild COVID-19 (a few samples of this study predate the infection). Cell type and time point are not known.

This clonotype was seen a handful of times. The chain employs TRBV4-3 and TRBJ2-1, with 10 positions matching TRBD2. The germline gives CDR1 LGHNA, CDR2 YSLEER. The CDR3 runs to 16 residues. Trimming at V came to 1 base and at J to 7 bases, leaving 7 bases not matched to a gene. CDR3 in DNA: TGCGCCAGCAGCCAAGGACTAGCGGGTCCTCGGAATGAGCAGTTCTTC. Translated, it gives CASSQGLAGPRNEQFF.

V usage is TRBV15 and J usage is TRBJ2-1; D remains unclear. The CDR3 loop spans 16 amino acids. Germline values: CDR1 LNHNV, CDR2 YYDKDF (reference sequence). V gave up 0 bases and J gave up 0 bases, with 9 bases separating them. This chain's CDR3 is CATSRDRASSYNEQFF. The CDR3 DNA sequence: TGTGCCACCAGCAGAGATCGGGCAAGCTCCTACAATGAGCAGTTCTTC.

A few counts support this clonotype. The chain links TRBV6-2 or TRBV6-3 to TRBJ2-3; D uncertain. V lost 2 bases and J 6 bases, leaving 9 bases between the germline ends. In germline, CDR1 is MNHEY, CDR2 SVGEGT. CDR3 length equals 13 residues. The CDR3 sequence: CASSYALVDTQYF. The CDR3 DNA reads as TGTGCCAGCAGTTACGCGTTGGTCGATACGCAGTATTTT.

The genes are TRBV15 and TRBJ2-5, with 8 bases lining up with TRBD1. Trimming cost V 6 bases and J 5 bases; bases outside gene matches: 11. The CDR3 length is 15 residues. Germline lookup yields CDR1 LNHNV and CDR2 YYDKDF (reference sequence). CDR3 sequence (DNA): TGTGCCACCAGTCAGGGGCAGGGGGCTGCGGAGACCCAGTACTTC. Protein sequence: CATSQGQGAAETQYF.

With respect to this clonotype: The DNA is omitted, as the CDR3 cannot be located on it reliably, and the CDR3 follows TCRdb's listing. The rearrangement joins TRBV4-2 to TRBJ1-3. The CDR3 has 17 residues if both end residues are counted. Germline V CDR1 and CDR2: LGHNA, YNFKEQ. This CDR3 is CASSQEVWERAGNTIYF.

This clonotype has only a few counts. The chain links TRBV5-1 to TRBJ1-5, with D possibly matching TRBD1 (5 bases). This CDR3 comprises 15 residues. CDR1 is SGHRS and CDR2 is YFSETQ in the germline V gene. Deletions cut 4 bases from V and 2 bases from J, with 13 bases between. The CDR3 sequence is CASSLGTVGNQPQHF. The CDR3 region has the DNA TGCGCCAGCAGCCTCGGGACGGTCGGCAATCAGCCCCAGCATTTT.

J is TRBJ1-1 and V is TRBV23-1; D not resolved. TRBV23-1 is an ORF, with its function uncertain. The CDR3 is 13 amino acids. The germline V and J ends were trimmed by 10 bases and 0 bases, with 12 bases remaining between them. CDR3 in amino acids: CAILGQLNTEAFF. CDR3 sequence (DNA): TGCGCCATACTAGGGCAGTTGAACACTGAAGCTTTCTTT.

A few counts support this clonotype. CDR3 coding DNA: TGTGCCAGCAGCATCCCTAGCGGGAGCACAGATACGCAGTATTTT. Protein sequence: CASSIPSGSTDTQYF. The chain combines TRBV11-2 with TRBJ2-3; 8 nucleotides agree with TRBD2. CDR3 length: 15 amino acids. V gave up 5 bases and J gave up 0 bases; unmatched junction bases: 4. The germline gives CDR1 SGHAT, CDR2 FQNNGV.

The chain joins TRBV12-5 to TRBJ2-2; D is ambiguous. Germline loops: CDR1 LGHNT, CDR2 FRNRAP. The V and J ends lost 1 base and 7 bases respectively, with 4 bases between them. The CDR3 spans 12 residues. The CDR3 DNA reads TGTGCTAGTGGTTTGGGGGTCGGGGAGCTGTTTTTT. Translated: CASGLGVGELFF.